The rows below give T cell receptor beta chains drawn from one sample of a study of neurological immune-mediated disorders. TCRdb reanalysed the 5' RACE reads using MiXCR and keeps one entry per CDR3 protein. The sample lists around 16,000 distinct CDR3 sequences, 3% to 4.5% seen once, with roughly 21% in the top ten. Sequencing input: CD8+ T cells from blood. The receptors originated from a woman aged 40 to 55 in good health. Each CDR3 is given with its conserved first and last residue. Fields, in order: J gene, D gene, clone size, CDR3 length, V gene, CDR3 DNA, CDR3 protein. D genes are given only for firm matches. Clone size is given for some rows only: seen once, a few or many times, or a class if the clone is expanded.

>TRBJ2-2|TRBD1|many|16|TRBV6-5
TGTGCCAGCAGTTACGAATGGACAGGGGGGACCGGGGAGCTGTTTTTT
CASSYEWTGGTGELFF
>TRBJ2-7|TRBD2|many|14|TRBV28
TGTGCCAGCAGACTCGAACTAGCGGGAGTCGAGCAGTACTTC
CASRLELAGVEQYF
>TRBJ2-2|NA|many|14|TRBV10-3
TGTGCCATCAGTGAGTCCTCATGGGCCGGGGAGCTGTTTTTT
CAISESSWAGELFF
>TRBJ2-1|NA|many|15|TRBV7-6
TGTGCCAGCAGCTTACCAGGGATGGGGAACAATGAGCAGTTCTTC
CASSLPGMGNNEQFF
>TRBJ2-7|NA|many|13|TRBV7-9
TGTGCCAGCAGCTTTAGCCGTTCCTACGAGCAGTACTTC
CASSFSRSYEQYF
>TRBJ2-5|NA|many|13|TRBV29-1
TGCAGCGTCAACACTGACGGCCAAGAGACCCAGTACTTC
CSVNTDGQETQYF
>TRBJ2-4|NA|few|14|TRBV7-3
TGTGCCAGCAGCTTACTCCCGGGAGAGGGAATTCAGTACTTC
CASSLLPGEGIQYF
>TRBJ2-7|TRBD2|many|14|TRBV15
TGTGCCACCAGCTTCATAGCGGGAGTAGACGAGCAGTACTTC
CATSFIAGVDEQYF
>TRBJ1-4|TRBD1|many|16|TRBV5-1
TGCGCCAGCAGCTTGGCCCCAGGGACAGTTAATGAAAAACTGTTTTTT
CASSLAPGTVNEKLFF
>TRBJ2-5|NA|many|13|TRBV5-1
TGCGCCAGCAGCTTGGGACAGCAAGAGACCCAGTACTTC
CASSLGQQETQYF
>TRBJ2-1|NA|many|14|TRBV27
TGTGCCAACTTAATGGGACTTTCCTACAATGAGCAGTTCTTC
CANLMGLSYNEQFF
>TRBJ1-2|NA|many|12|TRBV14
TGTGCCAGCAGCCCCCCCGACTATGGCTACACCTTC
CASSPPDYGYTF
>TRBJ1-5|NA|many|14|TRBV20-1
TGCAGTGCTATGACCCTCTCGGGAAATCAGCCCCAGCATTTT
CSAMTLSGNQPQHF
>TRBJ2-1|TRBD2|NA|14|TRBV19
TGTGCCAGTAGACGGGAGGGCTCCTACAATGAGCAGTTCTTC
CASRREGSYNEQFF
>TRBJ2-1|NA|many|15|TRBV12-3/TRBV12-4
TGTGCCAGCAGTTTCGTTGGCACTTTCTACAATGAGCAGTTCTTC
CASSFVGTFYNEQFF
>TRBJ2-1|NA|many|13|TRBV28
TGTGCCAGCACCGGGTTCCCCTCCAATGAGCAGTTCTTC
CASTGFPSNEQFF
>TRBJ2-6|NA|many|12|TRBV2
TGTGCCCAGGCGTACGGGGCCAACGTCCTGACTTTC
CAQAYGANVLTF
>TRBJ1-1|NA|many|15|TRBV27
TGTGCCAGCAGTTTGAGAGGACCCGTAGGGTCAGAAGCTTTCTTT
CASSLRGPVGSEAFF
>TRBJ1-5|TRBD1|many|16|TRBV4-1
TGCGCCAGCAGCCAGTACCGGGACAGGGTCGGCCAGCCCCAGCATTTT
CASSQYRDRVGQPQHF
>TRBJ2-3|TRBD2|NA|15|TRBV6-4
TGTGCCAGCAGTCCCACTAGCGGCGACACAGATACGCAGTATTTT
CASSPTSGDTDTQYF
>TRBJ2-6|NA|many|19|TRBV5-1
TGCGCCAGCAGCTTGAGGGCAGGGGCCTCGAGCTCTGGGGCCAACGTCCTGACTTTC
CASSLRAGASSSGANVLTF
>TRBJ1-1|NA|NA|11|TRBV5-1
TGCGCCAGCGGGTCAAACACTGAAGCTTTCTTT
CASGSNTEAFF
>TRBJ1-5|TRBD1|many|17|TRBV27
TGTGCCAGCAGTTTTACAGGGGTCGAGGGAAGCAATCAGCCCCAGCATTTT
CASSFTGVEGSNQPQHF
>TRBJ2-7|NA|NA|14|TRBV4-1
TGCGCCAGCAGCCAAGGAGTAGCGGCCTACGAGCAGTACTTC
CASSQGVAAYEQYF
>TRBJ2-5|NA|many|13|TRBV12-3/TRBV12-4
TGTGCCATCCTAACCGGGAATCAAGAGACCCAGTACTTC
CAILTGNQETQYF
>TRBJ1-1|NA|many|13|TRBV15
TGTGCCACCAGGAACAGGGACAACACTGAAGCTTTCTTT
CATRNRDNTEAFF
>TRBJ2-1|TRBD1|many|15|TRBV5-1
TGCGCCAGCAGCTTGGTCGGGACAGCCTACAATGAGCAGTTCTTC
CASSLVGTAYNEQFF
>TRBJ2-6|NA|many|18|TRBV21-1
TGTGCCAGCAGCAAAGGGGGGGCGCCGAGCTCTGGGGCCAACGTCCTGACTTTC
CASSKGGAPSSGANVLTF
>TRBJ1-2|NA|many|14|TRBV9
TGTGCCAGCAGCCCCAGGGGTTTTTTAGAAGGCTACACCTTC
CASSPRGFLEGYTF
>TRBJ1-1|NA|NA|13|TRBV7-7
TGTGCTAGCAGCAGGGACCCGAACACTGAAGCTTTCTTT
CASSRDPNTEAFF
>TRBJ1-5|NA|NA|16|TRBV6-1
TGTGCCAGCAGTGAACCCCAGGTCCTTAGCAATCAGCCCCAGCATTTT
CASSEPQVLSNQPQHF
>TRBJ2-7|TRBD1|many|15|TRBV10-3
TGTGCCATCAGTGAGGAGACAGGGGGGCCCTACGAGCAGTACTTC
CAISEETGGPYEQYF
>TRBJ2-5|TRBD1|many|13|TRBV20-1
TGCAGTGCTCTGGACAGGCACCAAGAGACCCAGTACTTC
CSALDRHQETQYF
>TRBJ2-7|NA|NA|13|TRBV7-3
TGTGCCAGCAGCTTAACGGGTGACAGCGAGCAGTACTTC
CASSLTGDSEQYF